The clone carrying this TCR beta chain was observed a handful of times. What it binds is not known. The junction differs from germline at one of its ends, possibly a read error. In germline, CDR1 is SGHNT, CDR2 YENEEA. This CDR3 has 13 residues. There were healthy Caucasian individuals from Russia, aged about 6 to 90, serving as donors. Per sample, at least 6 micrograms of total RNA were extracted. This sample was taken from a study of blood T cells in healthy people across ages. Findings and limits, study-wide: Because donor CMV status was unknown, expanded clonotype changes were possibly confounded.

Sample-barcoded 5' priming and a J-beta primer mix drove a second PCR of 7 to 11 cycles. TCRdb reprocessed the 5' RACE reads via MiXCR and lists one record per CDR3 protein. This sample has about 1.5 million distinct CDR3 sequences, with approximately 43% found just once. Source material: blood. The chain employs TRBV11-3 and TRBJ2-1; TRBD1 agrees at 7 bases. This sequence was found in a woman between 18 and 29 years old in good health. The CDR3 region is CASKGQTGNGQFF. CDR3 nucleotide sequence: TGTGCCAGCAAGGGACAGACTGGAAATGGGCAGTTCTTC.